The 31 T cell receptor beta chains presented below share a single source sample, sequenced in a study of blood T cell repertoires in COVID-19. Only in-frame clones appear in the TCRdb table, and some are missing; sequencing was by immunoSEQ multiplex PCR. The sample has over 300,000 clones, 70% to 90% seen once; the top ten hold 6.4%. The sequenced material came from peripheral blood. The receptors stem from a man between 18 and 29 years old who had recovered from COVID-19.

J is TRBJ2-7 and V is TRBV12-3 or TRBV12-4, with a weak D call TRBD1 (5 bases). V was cut by 8 bases and J by 6 bases, with 17 bases left in between. CDR3 length: 13 amino acids. CDR3 sequence: CASRLGASGEQYF. CDR3 nucleotide sequence: TGTGCCAGCCGTCTTGGGGCCTCCGGCGAGCAGTACTTC.

In its sample, this clone was seen once. The V gene is TRBV5-6, the J gene TRBJ1-1; 7 bases fit TRBD1. CDR1 and CDR2 (germline): SGHDT, YYEEEE. The CDR3 is 15 amino acids. J lost 0 bases, V lost 2 bases, and 4 bases had no gene match. The CDR3 DNA reads TGTGCCAGCAGCTTCGGGACAGCCATGAACACTGAAGCTTTCTTT. Protein product: CASSFGTAMNTEAFF. The variable domain in full, with the rest retrieved from reference TRBV5-6 and TRBJ1-1, is DAGVTQSPTHLIKTRGQQVTLRCSPKSGHDTVSWYQQALGQGPQFIFQYYEEEERQRGNFPDRFSGHQFPNYSSELNVNALLLGDSALYLCASSFGTAMNTEAFFGQGTRLTVV.

This CDR3 is CASSLALGLGARDGYTF. The DNA for the CDR3 is TGTGCCAGCAGCTTGGCCCTCGGATTGGGGGCAAGGGATGGCTACACCTTC. The chain couples TRBV7-9 to TRBJ1-2, with D possibly TRBD1 on 6 matching bases. V was clipped by 3 bases and J by 6 bases, with 23 bases between them. This CDR3 contains 17 residues. Germline values: CDR1 SEHNR, CDR2 FQNEAQ (reference sequence).

The chain has TRBV27 and TRBJ2-3, with a weak D call TRBD2 (6 bases). This CDR3 contains 14 residues. The germline V gene has CDR1 MNHEY and CDR2 SMNVEV (reference sequence). With 6 bases removed from V and 4 bases from J, the gap between germline ends came to 14 bases. In nucleotides, the CDR3 is TGTGCCAGCAGCCCGGGACTTAAGGCAGATACGCAGTATTTT. It translates to CASSPGLKADTQYF.

The chain is built from TRBV6-5 and TRBJ1-1, with D perhaps TRBD1 (5 bases). V shed 5 bases and J shed 4 bases, with 8 bases lying between them. CDR1 is MNHEY, CDR2 SVGAGI, per germline. The CDR3 totals 12 residues. The CDR3, as DNA: TGTGCCAGCAGTCTAGGGGTCACTGAAGCTTTCTTT. Its protein product is CASSLGVTEAFF.

The rearrangement links TRBV5-1 to TRBJ1-2; TRBD1 matches 8 bases. CDR1 is SGHRS, CDR2 YFSETQ, per germline. The CDR3 is 13 residues long. V lost 4 bases to trimming and J lost 4 bases; unmatched junction nucleotides: 3. The CDR3 DNA is TGCGCCAGCAGCCCGGGACAGGCCTATGGCTACACCTTC. It codes for CASSPGQAYGYTF.

J is TRBJ2-3 and V is TRBV19, with 15 positions matching TRBD2. Trimming removed 4 bases from V and 1 base from J; junction bases left unmatched: 12. From germline, CDR1 is LNHDA and CDR2 SQIVND (reference sequence). The CDR3 runs to 20 residues. Here the CDR3 reads CASSTPVPGLAGGGTDTQYF. The CDR3 bases are TGTGCCAGTAGTACACCCGTCCCGGGACTAGCGGGAGGAGGCACAGATACGCAGTATTTT.

The rearrangement joins TRBV6-5 to TRBJ1-1; D gene ambiguous. Trimming took off 2 bases at V and 4 bases at J, with 14 bases between the two ends. Looked up from germline, CDR1 is MNHEY and CDR2 is SVGAGI. This CDR3 spans 15 amino acids. In nucleotides, the CDR3 is TGTGCCAGCAGTTACGCGTTTGCGATTAGCACTGAAGCTTTCTTT. This codes for CASSYAFAISTEAFF.

This sequence joins TRBV19 and TRBJ2-7; TRBD1 aligns across 11 bases. V dropped 7 bases and J dropped 3; count of bases not matched to a gene: 5. Looked up from germline, CDR1 is LNHDA and CDR2 is SQIVND (reference sequence). This CDR3 is 14 amino acids long. This chain's CDR3 is CASTEGTGGYEQYF. DNA for the CDR3: TGTGCCAGTACCGAAGGGACAGGGGGCTACGAGCAGTACTTC.

This clone was detected only once. The CDR3 DNA is TGTGCCAGCAGCTTGAAATTAGCGGGGGGCCTGGGGCAGTTCTTC. Its protein is CASSLKLAGGLGQFF. The chain recombines TRBV5-4 with TRBJ2-1; 10 bases align to TRBD2. Per the germline V gene, CDR1 is SGHNT and CDR2 is YYREEE (reference sequence). Trimming cost V 1 base and J 12 bases; bases outside gene matches: 10. The CDR3 has 15 residues.

This chain joins TRBV3-1 (or the pseudogene TRBV3-2) and TRBJ2-3; D remains unclear. The CDR3 length is 13 residues. Trimming shortened V by 5 bases and J by 6 bases, and 12 bases separated the two germline ends. Germline CDR1 and CDR2: LGHDT and YNNKEL (reference sequence). The CDR3 nucleotides are TGTGCCAGCAGCTTAAGACTGGAGGATACGCAGTATTTT. Translation gives CASSLRLEDTQYF.

This clone was counted only a few times. This chain joins TRBV13 and TRBJ1-1; 9 bases map to TRBD1. CDR1 PRHDT and CDR2 FYEKMQ come from the germline V gene (reference sequence). CDR3 length: 14 amino acids. V gave up 5 bases and J gave up 4 bases; unmatched junction bases: 5. The CDR3 region is CASSTGTGLTEAFF. The CDR3 nucleotides read TGTGCCAGCAGCACCGGGACAGGGCTCACTGAAGCTTTCTTT.

The rearrangement uses TRBV24-1 and TRBJ1-2; TRBD1 matches 8 bases. The CDR3 consists of 14 residues. Germline V gene data show CDR1 as KGHDR and CDR2 as SFDVKD. The junction had 3 bases not matched to a gene; V was cut back by 0 bases and J by 7 bases. The DNA for the CDR3 is TGTGCCACCAGTGATTTGGGGACAGGCGGTGGCTACACCTTC. The encoded protein is CATSDLGTGGGYTF.

The genes are TRBV6-5 and TRBJ2-1; D remains unclear. This CDR3 has 13 residues. The germline V gene encodes CDR1 MNHEY and CDR2 SVGAGI. The V end lost 8 bases, the J end lost 6 bases, and 14 bases lay between the germline ends. The CDR3 protein is CASASIYSNEQFF. For the CDR3, the DNA is TGTGCCAGCGCCTCCATCTATTCCAATGAGCAGTTCTTC.

The table lists this clone with a count of one. V is TRBV5-6 and J is TRBJ2-7; 7 nucleotides line up with TRBD1. The CDR3 contains 16 residues. The ends lost 1 base at V and 5 bases at J; junction bases unmatched: 12. Germline V CDR1 and CDR2: SGHDT, YYEEEE. The CDR3 sequence is CASSLMSRTGTNEQYF. Here the CDR3 DNA reads TGTGCCAGCAGCTTGATGAGCAGGACAGGAACTAACGAGCAGTACTTC.

This clone was observed once. The chain uses TRBV18 and TRBJ1-4, with TRBD1 matching over 9 bases. V lost 8 bases and J lost 3; bases outside the gene matches: 4. The CDR3 runs to 14 residues. Per germline, CDR1 KGHSH and CDR2 LQKENI. The DNA of the CDR3 is TGTGCCAGCCTACAGGGGGCTGCTAATGAAAAACTGTTTTTT. It codes for CASLQGAANEKLFF.

V gene TRBV6-5 combines with J gene TRBJ1-5; D call uncertain. This CDR3 region has 15 residues. Trimming stripped 4 bases from V and 3 bases from J, with 13 bases between. Germline V lookup: CDR1 MNHEY, CDR2 SVGAGI. DNA of the CDR3: TGTGCCAGCAGTTCCTCCTTTCGGGTCAATCAGCCCCAGCATTTT. Protein sequence: CASSSSFRVNQPQHF.

Remarks on this clone: The same CDR3 also results from other DNA sequences found in this sample. J is TRBJ2-7 and V is TRBV11-2, with no clear D. Germline V gene sequence: CDR1 SGHAT, CDR2 FQNNGV. CDR3 length: 13 amino acids. V lost 1 base and J lost 3, with 7 bases in between. The chain's CDR3 is CASSLGTGYEQYF. CDR3 bases: TGTGCCAGCAGCTTAGGTACTGGCTACGAGCAGTACTTC.

J is TRBJ2-3 and V is TRBV7-9; 7 bases agree with TRBD2. The CDR3 extends over 14 amino acids. Germline V gene sequence: CDR1 SEHNR, CDR2 FQNEAQ (reference sequence). V was pared by 3 bases and J by 2 bases, with 2 bases of the junction left unmatched. CDR3 in amino acids: CASSFSGHTDTQYF. In DNA form, the CDR3 reads TGTGCCAGCAGCTTTAGCGGGCACACAGATACGCAGTATTTT.

The V gene is TRBV19, the J gene TRBJ1-5; D is unresolved. Deletions cut 6 bases from V and 6 bases from J, with 21 bases between. CDR1 is LNHDA and CDR2 is SQIVND in the germline V gene (reference sequence). This CDR3 has 16 amino acids. CDR3 region: CASSTDGIFLLQPQHF. The CDR3 bases are TGTGCCAGTAGCACTGACGGGATTTTTCTCCTTCAGCCCCAGCATTTT.

The gene calls are TRBV4-1 and TRBJ2-1, with D maybe TRBD2 (6 bases). The V gene lost 3 bases and the J gene lost 0 bases, with 15 bases spanning the gap. Germline loops: CDR1 MGHRA, CDR2 YSYEKL. CDR3 length: 17 residues. CDR3 sequence (DNA): TGCGCCAGCAGCCAGCATAGCGGAACCGGCTCCTACAATGAGCAGTTCTTC. Translated: CASSQHSGTGSYNEQFF.

V is TRBV5-1 and J is TRBJ2-1; unclear D gene. There are 13 residues in the CDR3. V lost 0 bases and J 5 bases, leaving 6 bases between the germline ends. Germline-derived CDR1 and CDR2 are SGHRS and YFSETQ. Here the CDR3 DNA reads TGCGCCAGCAGCTTGGTAGAGGACAATGAGCAGTTCTTC. It is translated as CASSLVEDNEQFF.

As to this clone: A read error may produce the germline difference seen at one junction end. This chain connects TRBV29-1 to TRBJ2-3, with D tentatively TRBD2 (5 bases). CDR1 and CDR2 (germline): SQVTM, ANQGSEA. The CDR3 loop spans 13 amino acids. The CDR3 coding sequence is TGCAGCATTGAAGACTACCTAATGAATACGCAGTATTTT. It codes for CSIEDYLMNTQYF.

The V call is TRBV5-1, the J call TRBJ2-7; D possibly corresponds to TRBD1 (6 bases). V was cut by 0 bases and J by 2 bases, with 12 bases left in between. CDR3 size: 15 residues. Germline CDR1 and CDR2: SGHRS and YFSETQ. The CDR3 protein is CASSLGGRGTYEQYF. As DNA, the CDR3 is TGCGCCAGCAGCTTGGGTGGCAGGGGAACCTACGAGCAGTACTTC.

This clone was seen once. The chain is built from TRBV5-1 and TRBJ2-3; 7 nucleotides agree with TRBD2. The CDR3 length is 15 residues. The V gene end was trimmed by 2 bases and the J gene end by 6 bases; junction bases not matched to a gene: 9. CDR1 is SGHRS, CDR2 YFSETQ, per germline. The CDR3 sequence: CASSLGTTPHDTQYF. CDR3 coding DNA: TGCGCCAGCAGCTTAGGGACTACGCCTCACGATACGCAGTATTTT.

The CDR3 loop reads CATSDPPVDEQFF. DNA of the CDR3: TGTGCCACCAGTGATCCCCCGGTCGATGAGCAGTTCTTC. The gene calls are TRBV24-1 and TRBJ2-1, with D hard to call. The CDR3 extends over 13 amino acids. Germline lookup yields CDR1 KGHDR and CDR2 SFDVKD. V lost 3 bases to trimming and J lost 8 bases, with 10 bases between them.

There are a few counts of this clone. The genes are TRBV18 and TRBJ1-1, with TRBD1 identical over 9 bases. The CDR3 extends over 20 amino acids. Germline V CDR1 and CDR2: KGHSH, LQKENI. V was pared by 2 bases and J by 0 bases, with 16 bases of the junction left unmatched. This chain's CDR3 is CASSPSLGTGTLFMNTEAFF. In DNA form, the CDR3 reads TGTGCCAGCTCACCATCTCTGGGGACAGGGACTTTGTTCATGAACACTGAAGCTTTCTTT.

The gene calls are TRBV12-5 and TRBJ2-1, with a possible D match to TRBD2 (7 bases). Germline V gives CDR1 LGHNT, CDR2 FRNRAP. There are 15 residues in the CDR3. The V and J ends lost 0 bases and 11 bases respectively, with 17 bases between them. Here the CDR3 reads CASGLVPSERDKQFF. CDR3 DNA sequence: TGTGCTAGTGGTTTGGTACCCTCTGAGCGGGACAAGCAGTTCTTC. The full variable domain, rest sourced from reference TRBV12-5 and TRBJ2-1, is DARVTQTPRHKVTEMGQEVTMRCQPILGHNTVFWYRQTMMQGLELLAYFRNRAPLDDSGMPKDRFSAEMPDATLATLKIQPSEPRDSAVYFCASGLVPSERDKQFFGPGTRLTVL.

This clone was seen only once. The chain combines TRBV12-3 or TRBV12-4 with TRBJ1-5; possible D gene TRBD1, 5 bases. V shed 3 bases and J shed 4 bases, with 7 bases lying between them. The CDR3 has 13 residues. CDR3 DNA sequence: TGTGCCAGCAGTTTCGGGGGTAATCAGCCCCAGCATTTT. Amino acids: CASSFGGNQPQHF.

V is TRBV18 and J is TRBJ1-1; possible D gene TRBD1, 5 bases. V dropped 3 bases and J dropped 0 bases, with 8 bases sitting between them. Germline V lookup: CDR1 KGHSH, CDR2 LQKENI. The CDR3 runs to 14 residues. CDR3 loop: CASSPDILNTEAFF. CDR3 bases: TGTGCCAGCTCACCGGACATACTGAACACTGAAGCTTTCTTT.

V usage is TRBV9 and J usage is TRBJ2-1, with 7 positions matching TRBD2. The germline CDR1 and CDR2 sequences are SGDLS and YYNGEE. Germline trimming cut 1 base from V and 4 bases from J; bases unmatched to any gene: 5. There are 15 residues in the CDR3. The CDR3 DNA follows: TGTGCCAGCAGCGTAACTAGCGTAATGTACAATGAGCAGTTCTTC. It specifies CASSVTSVMYNEQFF.